This entry lists 2 T cell receptor beta chains sequenced from one sample in a study of blood T cell repertoires in COVID-19. Data came from immunoSEQ multiplex PCR; TCRdb stores just in-frame clones and leaves some out. The data hold just under 65,000 clones, with more than 75% observed a single time. The material sequenced was peripheral blood. The receptor source for this set is a man aged 55 to 69 with COVID-19, enrolled during active disease.

The chain is built from TRBV7-6 and TRBJ2-2; TRBD2 aligns across 9 bases. The germline V gene encodes CDR1 SGHVS and CDR2 FNYEAQ. The CDR3 loop spans 16 amino acids. J gave up 3 bases and V 5 bases, and 7 bases lay outside the gene matches. The CDR3: CASSEAGGLDTGELFF. The DNA of the CDR3 is TGTGCCAGCAGCGAGGCGGGGGGGTTGGACACCGGGGAGCTGTTTTTT.

This chain uses TRBV28 with TRBJ2-2; TRBD1 is a possible D gene (6 bases). The V gene lost 7 bases and the J gene lost 3 bases, with 6 bases spanning the gap. Germline CDR1 and CDR2: MDHEN and SYDVKM. CDR3 length: 12 amino acids. The CDR3: CASTGDTGELFF. The CDR3 nucleotides are TGTGCCAGCACAGGGGACACCGGGGAGCTGTTTTTT.